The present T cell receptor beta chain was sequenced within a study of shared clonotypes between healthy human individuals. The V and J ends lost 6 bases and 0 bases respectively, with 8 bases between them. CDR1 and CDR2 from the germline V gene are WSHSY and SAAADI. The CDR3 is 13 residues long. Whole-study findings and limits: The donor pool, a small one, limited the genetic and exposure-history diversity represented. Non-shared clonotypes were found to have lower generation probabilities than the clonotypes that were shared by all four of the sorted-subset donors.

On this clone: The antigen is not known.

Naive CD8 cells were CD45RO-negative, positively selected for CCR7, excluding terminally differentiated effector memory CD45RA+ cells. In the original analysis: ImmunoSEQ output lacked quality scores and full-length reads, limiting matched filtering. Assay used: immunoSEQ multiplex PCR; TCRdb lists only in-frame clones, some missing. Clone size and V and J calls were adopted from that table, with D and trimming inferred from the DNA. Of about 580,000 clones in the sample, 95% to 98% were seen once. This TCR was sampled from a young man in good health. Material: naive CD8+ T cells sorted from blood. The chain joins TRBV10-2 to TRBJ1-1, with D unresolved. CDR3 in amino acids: CASRKTVNTEAFF. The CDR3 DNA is TGCGCCAGCAGGAAAACAGTGAACACTGAAGCTTTCTTT.